Given below is one TCR beta chain in context. Measured with immunoSEQ multiplex PCR; TCRdb has only the in-frame clones, and not every one. The repertoire holds some 80,000 clones, with about 96% as singletons. The data were obtained in a study of technical replicates of blood from a few donors. The source of this sequence is a human donor in good health. The specimen was T cells isolated from PBMCs.

The CDR3 DNA follows: TGTGCCAGCAGTTATCACAGGGACTATGGCTACACCTTC. Translated, it gives CASSYHRDYGYTF. This rearrangement joins TRBV6-5 to TRBJ1-2; perhaps TRBD1 as D (6 bases). V was trimmed by 3 bases and J by 3 bases, leaving 8 bases between them. The length of the CDR3 is 13 residues. CDR1 and CDR2 (germline): MNHEY, SVGAGI.